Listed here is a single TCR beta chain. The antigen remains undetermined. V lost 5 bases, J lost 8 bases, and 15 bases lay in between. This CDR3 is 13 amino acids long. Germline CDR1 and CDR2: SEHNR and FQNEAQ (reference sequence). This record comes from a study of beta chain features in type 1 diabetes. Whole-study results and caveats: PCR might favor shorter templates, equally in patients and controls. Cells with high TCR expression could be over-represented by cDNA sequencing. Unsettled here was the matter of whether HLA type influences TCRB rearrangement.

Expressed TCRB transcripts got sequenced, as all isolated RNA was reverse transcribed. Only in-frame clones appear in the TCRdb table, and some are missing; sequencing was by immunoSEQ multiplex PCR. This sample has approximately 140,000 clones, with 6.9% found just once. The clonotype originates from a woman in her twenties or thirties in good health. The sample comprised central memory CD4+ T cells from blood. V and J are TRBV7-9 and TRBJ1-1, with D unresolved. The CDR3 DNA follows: TGTGCCAGCAGCCCGATGGCCCGGGGAGAAGCTTTCTTT. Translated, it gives CASSPMARGEAFF.